This TCR delta chain originates from a study of gamma-delta T cells after stem cell transplantation. TCRdb reprocessed the RT-PCR reads using CATT. The data show fewer than 2,000 delta-chain clones, with roughly 5.9% seen just once and about 30% held by the top ten. Relative to its sample, this clone is medium-sized. Germline CDR1 is GEAIGNYY and CDR2 is EKD. The CDR3 covers 16 residues. Trimming cost V 0 bases and J 0 bases, with 13 bases left between them. The rearrangement uses TRDV2 and TRDJ1; a possible D gene is TRDD3 (5 bases). This receptor was obtained from a human donor. It is not recorded whose cells these are; they may come from a transplant donor. Sequencing was performed on gamma-delta T cells. In DNA, the CDR3 is TGTGCCTGTGACACCATTGGGGCCTTGTACACCGATAAACTCATCTTT. It codes for CACDTIGALYTDKLIF.